This T cell receptor (beta chain) was recorded in a study of blood T cells in healthy people across ages. A second about 6 to 12 cycle PCR used barcoded and J-beta primers. TCRdb re-analysed the 5' RACE reads in MiXCR, keeping a single row per CDR3 protein. The sample lists about 830,000 distinct CDR3 sequences; less than 80% were seen once. Germline values: CDR1 SGHDT, CDR2 YYEEEE. After removal of 6 bases from V and 4 bases from J, the junction contained 8 bases not matched to a gene. The CDR3 contains 14 residues. The receptor comes from a man under 40 in good health. The chain joins TRBV5-6 to TRBJ2-7, with 9 bases fitting TRBD1. The specimen was blood. Here the CDR3 DNA reads TGTGCCAGCACCTCACAGGGGGCGGCGTACGAGCAGTACTTC. As protein: CASTSQGAAYEQYF.